These 26 T cell receptor beta chains were all obtained from the same sample, sequenced in a study of vaccination effects on CD4 cells after COVID-19 (dated by TCRdb to 2021 to 2024). To identify antigen-specific CD4+ T cell clonotypes by their expansion, the ViraFEST assay first stimulated PBMC with viral peptide pools and then applied TCR sequencing. After roughly 11 days of culture, CD4+ T cells were isolated with the EasySep CD4+ T cell isolation kit. Convalescent patients had PCR-confirmed SARS-CoV-2 infection between March and December 2020, before Alpha, Beta and Delta variants emerged in the United States. No cognate antigen is known for these TCRs. The library was prepared using the immunoSEQ multiplex PCR assay. TCRdb took over this immuneACCESS table, retaining in-frame rearrangements with V and J assigned. Such tables are incomplete; in checked studies, under half of the missing clones stem from an unresolved V gene, and the remainder is unexplained. The sample table lists roughly 45,000 clones, around 66% of them with a count of one. The ten largest clones capture roughly 30% of the sample.

Material: CD4+ T cells from PBMCs cultured with a peptide pool, obtained before COVID-19 vaccination. The receptors stem from a human donor who had a prior SARS-CoV-2 infection.

This clone has just one count. The genes are TRBV6-2 or TRBV6-3 and TRBJ2-1; 7 nucleotides line up with TRBD2. Trimming at V came to 2 bases and at J to 0 bases, leaving 7 bases not matched to a gene. The V gene's germline CDR1 is MNHEY and CDR2 SVGEGT. The CDR3 is 17 residues long. CDR3: CASSYPPGGSSYNEQFF. The CDR3 coding sequence is TGTGCCAGCAGTTACCCCCCCGGGGGGAGCTCCTACAATGAGCAGTTCTTC.

The chain has TRBV3-1 (or the pseudogene TRBV3-2) and TRBJ1-5, with TRBD1 identical over 9 bases. Germline CDR1 LGHDT, CDR2 YNNKEL (reference sequence). This CDR3 spans 17 amino acids. The V gene end was trimmed by 1 base and the J gene end by 6 bases; junction bases not matched to a gene: 10. CDR3 bases: TGTGCCAGCAGCCAAGGGGGGACAGGGAGGATAAGTCAGCCCCAGCATTTT. Protein product: CASSQGGTGRISQPQHF.

The rearrangement links TRBV5-4 to TRBJ2-5; 7 bases map to TRBD2. With V trimmed by 4 bases and J by 2 bases, 5 bases remained unmatched. The CDR3 runs 14 residues. Germline V CDR1 and CDR2: SGHNT, YYREEE (reference sequence). The CDR3 is CASSKGLNQETQYF. As DNA, the CDR3 is TGTGCCAGCAGCAAGGGACTAAATCAAGAGACCCAGTACTTC.

This chain uses TRBV3-1 (or the pseudogene TRBV3-2) with TRBJ2-2; D uncertain. V lost 3 bases and J lost 0, with 8 bases in between. Germline V lookup: CDR1 LGHDT, CDR2 YNNKEL (reference sequence). The CDR3 runs to 15 residues. This chain's CDR3 is CASSQLVANTGELFF. The CDR3 nucleotides are TGTGCCAGCAGCCAGCTAGTCGCGAACACCGGGGAGCTGTTTTTT.

The chain joins TRBV11-2 to TRBJ1-6; the D gene is possibly TRBD1 (5 bases). The V gene lost 5 bases and the J gene lost 1 base, with 9 bases spanning the gap. Germline-derived CDR1 and CDR2 are SGHAT and FQNNGV. The length of the CDR3 is 15 residues. CDR3 nucleotides: TGTGCCAGCAGCAGGGAGGGGTCCTATAATTCACCCCTCCACTTT. Its translation is CASSREGSYNSPLHF.

The chain is built from TRBV5-1 and TRBJ2-2; perhaps TRBD1 as D (5 bases). V was clipped by 0 bases and J by 1 base, with 10 bases between them. In germline, CDR1 is SGHRS, CDR2 YFSETQ. This CDR3 has 16 residues. CDR3 DNA sequence: TGCGCCAGCAGCTTGGTTAGCCAGGGGAACACCGGGGAGCTGTTTTTT. Its protein product is CASSLVSQGNTGELFF.

This clone was detected only once. CDR3 amino acids: CASSLEASGSSYEQYF. CDR3 sequence (DNA): TGTGCCAGCAGCTTGGAAGCTAGCGGGAGTTCCTACGAGCAGTACTTC. V gene TRBV5-5 combines with J gene TRBJ2-7; 10 nucleotides align to TRBD2. Per the germline V gene, CDR1 is SGHKS and CDR2 is YYEKEE (reference sequence). This CDR3 contains 16 residues. V was pared by 0 bases and J by 1 base, with 4 bases of the junction left unmatched.

This clone was seen just once. The chain carries TRBV7-9 and TRBJ2-6, with 8 bases aligning to TRBD2. J gave up 5 bases and V 3 bases, and 6 bases lay outside the gene matches. The length of the CDR3 is 16 residues. CDR1 is SEHNR and CDR2 is FQNEAQ in the germline V gene (reference sequence). The CDR3 DNA is TGTGCCAGCAGCTTGGCGGGAGGTCGCTGGGCCAACGTCCTGACTTTC. It codes for CASSLAGGRWANVLTF.

This rearrangement joins TRBV4-1 to TRBJ2-5; D might be TRBD2 (5 bases). Between the trimmed V and J ends, which lost 4 bases and 4 bases, there was a span of 10 bases. Germline V gene data show CDR1 as MGHRA and CDR2 as YSYEKL. The CDR3 is 13 residues long. CDR3 nucleotide sequence: TGCGCCAGCAGCCCAGGTGGACTAGAGACCCAGTACTTC. Translated: CASSPGGLETQYF.

In this sample, this clone turned up a few times. The chain combines TRBV4-1 with TRBJ1-2; no firm D call. CDR3 length: 15 residues. Germline loops: CDR1 MGHRA, CDR2 YSYEKL. V was shortened by 0 bases and J by 6 bases, with 14 bases between the two germline ends. CDR3 protein: CASSQDLQLYNGYTF. For the CDR3, the DNA is TGCGCCAGCAGCCAAGATTTACAGCTTTATAATGGCTACACCTTC.

J is TRBJ2-1 and V is TRBV11-3; weak D call: TRBD2 (5 bases). The germline V gene encodes CDR1 SGHNT and CDR2 YENEEA. The CDR3 contains 14 residues. The V gene lost 0 bases and the J gene lost 6 bases, with 9 bases spanning the gap. The CDR3 protein is CASSLDLEGNEQFF. CDR3 nucleotide sequence: TGTGCCAGCAGCTTAGATCTAGAGGGCAATGAGCAGTTCTTC.

The genes are TRBV7-8 and TRBJ2-5, with D perhaps given as TRBD1 or TRBD2 (5 bases each). The CDR3 is made up of 14 amino acids. The V end was cut by 5 bases, the J end by 4 bases, with 14 bases between. Germline V gene sequence: CDR1 SGHVS, CDR2 FQNEAQ. The CDR3 DNA reads as TGTGCCAGCAGCCCCAATCTGGGGGTAGAGACCCAGTACTTC. Protein sequence: CASSPNLGVETQYF.

The CDR3 loop reads CASSFRTDGSTDTQYF. CDR3 sequence (DNA): TGTGCCAGCAGCTTCCGGACGGACGGAAGCACAGATACGCAGTATTTT. J is TRBJ2-3 and V is TRBV11-3; no definite D call. The CDR3 loop spans 16 amino acids. The germline V and J ends were trimmed by 3 bases and 0 bases, with 13 bases remaining between them. The germline gives CDR1 SGHNT, CDR2 YENEEA.

This clone was observed a few times. The chain has TRBV9 and TRBJ1-2; D is undetermined. The ends were cut back, 1 base at V and 1 base at J, with 5 bases in the middle. This CDR3 comprises 13 residues. The germline V gene has CDR1 SGDLS and CDR2 YYNGEE. In nucleotides, the CDR3 is TGTGCCAGCAGCGTATGGGGTAACTATGGCTACACCTTC. Translated, it gives CASSVWGNYGYTF.

The chain has TRBV27 and TRBJ2-2; D remains ambiguous. Germline CDR1 reads MNHEY; CDR2 reads SMNVEV (reference sequence). V shed 1 base and J shed 4 bases, with 13 bases lying between them. The CDR3 has 16 amino acids. The CDR3 loop is CASSLYLGMGTGELFF. CDR3 DNA sequence: TGTGCCAGCAGTTTATATCTGGGGATGGGCACCGGGGAGCTGTTTTTT.

The genes are TRBV18 and TRBJ2-7; the D is unclear. From germline, CDR1 is KGHSH and CDR2 LQKENI. Trimming stripped 5 bases from V and 4 bases from J, with 21 bases between. The CDR3 is 16 amino acids. The CDR3 DNA sequence: TGTGCCAGCTCAGCCCTGAGGCCTCGCGATCCGTACGAGCAGTACTTC. It is translated as CASSALRPRDPYEQYF.

This chain connects TRBV5-1 to TRBJ2-2, with TRBD2 as a possible D gene (9 bases). V shed 2 bases and J shed 5 bases, with 22 bases lying between them. The germline V gene encodes CDR1 SGHRS and CDR2 YFSETQ. This CDR3 comprises 18 residues. The CDR3 coding sequence is TGCGCCAGCAGCTTTTCCCCGACAGGGGCGGGGGGGACCGGGGAGCTGTTTTTT. It translates to CASSFSPTGAGGTGELFF.

This clone was found a few times. The chain joins TRBV21-1 to TRBJ2-1; the D segment call TRBD1 is taken from the table without a DNA check. TRBV21-1 is a recognized pseudogene. This CDR3 spans 16 amino acids. The CDR3 DNA is TGTGCCAGCAGCGCCCGAGGAAGGGGAAACTACAATGAGCAGTTCTTC. Protein sequence: CASSARGRGNYNEQFF.

In DNA form, the CDR3 reads TGTGCCACCCTCTTAACCGGAAGGTATTCACCCCTCCACTTT. It translates to CATLLTGRYSPLHF. This chain joins TRBV6-6 and TRBJ1-6, with D unclear. The CDR3 spans 14 residues. The germline V gene encodes CDR1 MNHNY and CDR2 SVGAGI (reference sequence). With 10 bases removed from V and 8 bases from J, the gap between germline ends came to 18 bases.

The V call is TRBV24-1, the J call TRBJ2-3, with TRBD1 matching 9 bases. The V gene's germline CDR1 is KGHDR and CDR2 SFDVKD. CDR3 length: 13 residues. Trimming removed 9 bases from V and 2 bases from J; junction bases left unmatched: 2. The CDR3 is CATYRGHTDTQYF. The CDR3 nucleotides read TGTGCCACCTACAGGGGGCACACAGATACGCAGTATTTT.

This clone has just one count. The chain is built from TRBV11-2 and TRBJ2-5; 10 bases map to TRBD1. V lost 5 bases and J lost 5; bases outside the gene matches: 11. This CDR3 is built from 16 residues. Germline CDR1 and CDR2: SGHAT and FQNNGV. DNA of the CDR3: TGTGCCAGCAGCCCCCTTGGGACAGGGGATTCGGAGACCCAGTACTTC. Translation gives CASSPLGTGDSETQYF.

The chain employs TRBV19 and TRBJ2-1; TRBD2 aligns across 13 bases. Germline lookup yields CDR1 LNHDA and CDR2 SQIVND (reference sequence). CDR3 size: 18 residues. V was clipped by 2 bases and J by 5 bases; unmatched bases: 9. This CDR3 reads CASSIFYLGTSGDNEQFF. In DNA form, the CDR3 reads TGTGCCAGTAGTATATTCTATTTGGGGACTAGCGGGGACAATGAGCAGTTCTTC.

The CDR3 region is CSASFPGGSTDTQYF. CDR3 coding DNA: TGCAGTGCTAGTTTTCCTGGCGGGAGCACAGATACGCAGTATTTT. The V gene is TRBV20-1, the J gene TRBJ2-3, with D maybe TRBD2 (5 bases). The V gene's germline CDR1 is DFQATT and CDR2 SNEGSKA (reference sequence). The length of the CDR3 is 15 residues. The V end lost 3 bases, the J end lost 0 bases, and 13 bases lay between the germline ends.

The chain uses TRBV20-1 and TRBJ2-7; 8 bases align to TRBD2. The CDR3 covers 16 residues. Germline loops: CDR1 DFQATT, CDR2 SNEGSKA (reference sequence). V lost 3 bases and J lost 6; bases outside the gene matches: 16. For the CDR3, the DNA is TGCAGTGCTAGTCACACCCCGGGACTAGGGACGGTCGAGCAGTACTTC. Amino acids: CSASHTPGLGTVEQYF.

The chain recombines TRBV5-1 with TRBJ2-3; unclear D gene. V was trimmed by 2 bases and J by 1 base, leaving 14 bases between them. Germline V gene lookup returns CDR1 SGHRS and CDR2 YFSETQ. This CDR3 spans 16 amino acids. CDR3 in amino acids: CASSLQSYTGTDTQYF. Here the CDR3 DNA reads TGCGCCAGCAGCTTACAATCATATACAGGCACAGATACGCAGTATTTT.

The genes are TRBV7-8 and TRBJ2-7; D is possibly TRBD1 (6 bases). This CDR3 is built from 15 residues. V was cut by 5 bases and J by 9 bases, with 23 bases left in between. CDR1 and CDR2 (germline): SGHVS, FQNEAQ. In nucleotides, the CDR3 is TGTGCCAGCAGCCCGAGAGGGCACAGGGCCCTTGGGCAGTACTTC. This translates into CASSPRGHRALGQYF.